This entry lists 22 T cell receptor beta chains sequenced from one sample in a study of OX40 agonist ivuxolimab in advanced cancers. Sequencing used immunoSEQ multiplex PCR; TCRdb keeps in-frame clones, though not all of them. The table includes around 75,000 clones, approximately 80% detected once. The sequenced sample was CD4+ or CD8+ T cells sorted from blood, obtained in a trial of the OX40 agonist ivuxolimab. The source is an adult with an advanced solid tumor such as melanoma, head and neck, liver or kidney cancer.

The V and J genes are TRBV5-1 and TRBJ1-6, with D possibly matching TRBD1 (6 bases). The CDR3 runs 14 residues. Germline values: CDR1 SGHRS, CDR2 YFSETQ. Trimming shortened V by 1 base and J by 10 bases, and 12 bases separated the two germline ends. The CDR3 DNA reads TGCGCCAGCAGCTTGATGGGGGCGACATCACCCCTCCACTTT. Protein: CASSLMGATSPLHF.

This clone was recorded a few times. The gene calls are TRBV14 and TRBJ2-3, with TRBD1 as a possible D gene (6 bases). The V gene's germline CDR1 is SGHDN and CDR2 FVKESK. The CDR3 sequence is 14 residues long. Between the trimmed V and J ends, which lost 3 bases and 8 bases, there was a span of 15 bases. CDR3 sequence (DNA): TGTGCCAGCAGCCAGGGGGCCAGCGGTGGTACGCAGTATTTT. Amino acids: CASSQGASGGTQYF.

CDR3 sequence (DNA): TGTGCCAGCAGCCAAGATTTAAGGGGAGGGGAGACCCAGTACTTC. Protein sequence: CASSQDLRGGETQYF. The rearrangement uses TRBV4-2 and TRBJ2-5; 7 positions agree with TRBD2. From germline, CDR1 is LGHNA and CDR2 YNFKEQ. V dropped 0 bases and J dropped 5; count of bases not matched to a gene: 6. This CDR3 comprises 15 residues.

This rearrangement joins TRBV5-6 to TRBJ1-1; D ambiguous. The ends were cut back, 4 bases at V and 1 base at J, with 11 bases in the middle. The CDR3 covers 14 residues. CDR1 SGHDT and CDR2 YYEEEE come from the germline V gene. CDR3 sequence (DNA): TGTGCCAGCAGCGGGCTGGCAGGGAACACTGAAGCTTTCTTT. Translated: CASSGLAGNTEAFF.

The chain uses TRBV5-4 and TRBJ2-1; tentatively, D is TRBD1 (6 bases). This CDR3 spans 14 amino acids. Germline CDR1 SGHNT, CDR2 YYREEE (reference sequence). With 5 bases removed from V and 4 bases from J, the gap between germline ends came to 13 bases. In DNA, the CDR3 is TGTGCCAGCAGGGGGGCGGGTAATTACAATGAGCAGTTCTTC. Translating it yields CASRGAGNYNEQFF.

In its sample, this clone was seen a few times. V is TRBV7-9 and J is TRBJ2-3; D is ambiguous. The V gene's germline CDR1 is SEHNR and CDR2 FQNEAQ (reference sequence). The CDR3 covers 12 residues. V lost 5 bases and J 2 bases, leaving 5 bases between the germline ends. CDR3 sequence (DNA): TGTGCCAGCAGCCGAACCACAGATACGCAGTATTTT. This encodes CASSRTTDTQYF.

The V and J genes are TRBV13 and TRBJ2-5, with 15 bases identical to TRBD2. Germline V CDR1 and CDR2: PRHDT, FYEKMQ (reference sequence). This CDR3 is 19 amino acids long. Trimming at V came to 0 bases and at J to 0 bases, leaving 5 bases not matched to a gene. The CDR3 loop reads CASSLGGLAGGTYQETQYF. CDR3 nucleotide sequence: TGTGCCAGCAGCTTAGGGGGACTAGCGGGGGGCACGTACCAAGAGACCCAGTACTTC.

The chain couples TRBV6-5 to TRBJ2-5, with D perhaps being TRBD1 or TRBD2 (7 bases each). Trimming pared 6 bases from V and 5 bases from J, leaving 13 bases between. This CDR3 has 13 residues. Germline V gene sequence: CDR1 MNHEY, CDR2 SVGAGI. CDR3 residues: CASRGGGLETQYF. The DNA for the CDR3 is TGTGCCAGCAGGGGAGGGGGCTTGGAGACCCAGTACTTC.

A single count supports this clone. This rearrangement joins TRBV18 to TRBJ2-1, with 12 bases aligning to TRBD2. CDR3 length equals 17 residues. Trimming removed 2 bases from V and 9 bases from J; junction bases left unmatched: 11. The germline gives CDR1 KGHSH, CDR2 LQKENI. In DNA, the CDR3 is TGTGCCAGCTCACCATTTCTAGCGGGGGGGCCCATAACTGAGCAGTTCTTC. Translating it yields CASSPFLAGGPITEQFF.

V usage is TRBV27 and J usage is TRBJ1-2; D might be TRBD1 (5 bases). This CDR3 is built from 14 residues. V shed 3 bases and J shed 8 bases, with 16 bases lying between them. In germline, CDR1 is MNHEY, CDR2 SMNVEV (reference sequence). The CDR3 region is CASSFNRGPGGYTF. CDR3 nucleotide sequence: TGTGCCAGCAGTTTCAACCGGGGACCGGGGGGCTACACCTTC.

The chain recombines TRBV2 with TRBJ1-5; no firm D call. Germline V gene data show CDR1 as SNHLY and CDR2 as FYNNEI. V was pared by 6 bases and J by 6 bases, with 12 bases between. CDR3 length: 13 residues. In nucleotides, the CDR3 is TGTGCCAGCAGGGTTAGTCTGAGTCAGCCCCAGCATTTT. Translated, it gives CASRVSLSQPQHF.

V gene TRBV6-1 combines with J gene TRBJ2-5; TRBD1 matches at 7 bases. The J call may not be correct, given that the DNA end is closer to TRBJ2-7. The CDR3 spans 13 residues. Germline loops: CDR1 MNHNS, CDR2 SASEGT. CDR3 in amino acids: CASSDQGDYEQYF. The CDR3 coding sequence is TGTGCCAGCAGTGACCAGGGGGACTACGAGCAGTACTTC.

The chain's CDR3 is CASGASLKNSPLHF. The DNA of the CDR3 is TGTGCTAGTGGGGCATCTTTAAAGAATTCACCCCTCCACTTT. V and J are TRBV12-5 and TRBJ1-6; D is uncertain. Germline CDR1 reads LGHNT; CDR2 reads FRNRAP. The CDR3 is 14 amino acids. The V end lost 6 bases, the J end lost 7 bases, and 13 bases lay between the germline ends.

The CDR3 DNA is TGCGCCAGCAGCCTGGGACAGGTGGATCAGCCCCAGCATTTT. It codes for CASSLGQVDQPQHF. The chain has TRBV5-1 and TRBJ1-5; the match to TRBD1 covers 8 bases. CDR1 and CDR2 from the germline V gene are SGHRS and YFSETQ. V was clipped by 4 bases and J by 5 bases; unmatched bases: 5. CDR3 size: 14 residues.

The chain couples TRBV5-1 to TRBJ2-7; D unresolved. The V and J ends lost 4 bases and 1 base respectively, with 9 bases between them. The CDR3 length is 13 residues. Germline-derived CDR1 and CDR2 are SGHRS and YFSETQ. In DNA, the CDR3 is TGCGCCAGCAGCGTTAGGTTGTCCTACGAGCAGTACTTC. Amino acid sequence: CASSVRLSYEQYF. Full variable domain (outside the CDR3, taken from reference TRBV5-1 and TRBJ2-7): KAGVTQTPRYLIKTRGQQVTLSCSPISGHRSVSWYQQTPGQGLQFLFEYFSETQRNKGNFPGRFSGRQFSNSRSEMNVSTLELGDSALYLCASSVRLSYEQYFGPGTRLTVT.

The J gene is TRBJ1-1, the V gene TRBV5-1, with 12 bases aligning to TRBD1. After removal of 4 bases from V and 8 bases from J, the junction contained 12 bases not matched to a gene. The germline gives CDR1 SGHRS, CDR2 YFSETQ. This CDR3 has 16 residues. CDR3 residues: CASSPGTGGARGEAFF. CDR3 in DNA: TGCGCCAGCAGCCCCGGGACAGGGGGCGCGAGGGGAGAAGCTTTCTTT.

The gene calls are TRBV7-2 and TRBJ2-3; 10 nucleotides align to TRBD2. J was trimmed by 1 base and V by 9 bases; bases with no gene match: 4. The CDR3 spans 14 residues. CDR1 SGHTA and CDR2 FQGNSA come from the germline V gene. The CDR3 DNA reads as TGTGCCAGAAGCCTAGCGGGGGGCACAGATACGCAGTATTTT. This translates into CARSLAGGTDTQYF. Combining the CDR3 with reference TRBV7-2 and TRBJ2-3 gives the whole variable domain GAGVSQSPSNKVTEKGKDVELRCDPISGHTALYWYRQSLGQGLEFLIYFQGNSAPDKSGLPSDRFSAERTGGSVSTLTIQRTQQEDSAVYLCARSLAGGTDTQYFGPGTRLTVL.

CDR3 DNA sequence: TGTGCCAGCAGTTTATCGTCAGGGAAGGCCTACGAGCAGTACTTC. Protein: CASSLSSGKAYEQYF. The rearrangement uses TRBV27 and TRBJ2-7; weak D call: TRBD1 (5 bases). V was shortened by 0 bases and J by 2 bases, with 11 bases between the two germline ends. The germline gives CDR1 MNHEY, CDR2 SMNVEV (reference sequence). The CDR3 length is 15 residues.

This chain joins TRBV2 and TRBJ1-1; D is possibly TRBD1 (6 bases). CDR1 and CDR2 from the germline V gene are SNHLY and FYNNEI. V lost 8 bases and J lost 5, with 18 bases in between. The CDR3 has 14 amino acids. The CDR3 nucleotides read TGTGCCAGCCGCAGGGCCGGGGGGCTGACTGAAGCTTTCTTT. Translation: CASRRAGGLTEAFF.

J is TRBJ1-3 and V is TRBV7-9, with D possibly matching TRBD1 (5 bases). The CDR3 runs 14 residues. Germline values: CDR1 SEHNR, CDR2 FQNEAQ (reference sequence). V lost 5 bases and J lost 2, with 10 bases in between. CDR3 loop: CASSPGDAGNTIYF. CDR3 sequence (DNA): TGTGCCAGCAGCCCCGGGGACGCTGGAAACACCATATATTTT.

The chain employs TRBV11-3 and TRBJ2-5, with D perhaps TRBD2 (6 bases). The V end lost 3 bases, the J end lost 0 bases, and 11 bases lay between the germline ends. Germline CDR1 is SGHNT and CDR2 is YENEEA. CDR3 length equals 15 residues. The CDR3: CASSLGGADQETQYF. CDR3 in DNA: TGTGCCAGCAGCTTGGGAGGTGCGGACCAAGAGACCCAGTACTTC.

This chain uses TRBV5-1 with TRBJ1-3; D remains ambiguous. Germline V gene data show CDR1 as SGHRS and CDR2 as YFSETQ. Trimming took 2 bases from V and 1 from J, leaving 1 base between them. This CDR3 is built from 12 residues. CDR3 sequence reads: CASSFSGNTIYF. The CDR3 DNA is TGCGCCAGCAGCTTTTCTGGAAACACCATATATTTT.